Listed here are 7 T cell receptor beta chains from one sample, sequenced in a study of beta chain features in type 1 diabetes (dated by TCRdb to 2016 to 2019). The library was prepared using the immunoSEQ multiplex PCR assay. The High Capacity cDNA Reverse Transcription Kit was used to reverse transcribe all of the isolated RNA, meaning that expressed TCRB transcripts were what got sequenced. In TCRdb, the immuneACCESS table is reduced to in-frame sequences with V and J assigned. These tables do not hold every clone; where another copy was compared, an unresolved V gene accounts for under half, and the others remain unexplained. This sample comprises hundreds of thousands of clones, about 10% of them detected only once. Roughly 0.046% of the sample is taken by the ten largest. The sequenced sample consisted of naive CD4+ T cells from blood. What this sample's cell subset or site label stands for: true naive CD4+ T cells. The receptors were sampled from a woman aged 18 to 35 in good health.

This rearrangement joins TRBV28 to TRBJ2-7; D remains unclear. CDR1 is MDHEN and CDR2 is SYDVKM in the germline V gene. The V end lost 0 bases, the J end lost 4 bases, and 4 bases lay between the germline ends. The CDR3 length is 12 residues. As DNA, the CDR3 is TGTGCCAGCAGTTTATGGGGATACGAGCAGTACGTC. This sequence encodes CASSLWGYEQYV.

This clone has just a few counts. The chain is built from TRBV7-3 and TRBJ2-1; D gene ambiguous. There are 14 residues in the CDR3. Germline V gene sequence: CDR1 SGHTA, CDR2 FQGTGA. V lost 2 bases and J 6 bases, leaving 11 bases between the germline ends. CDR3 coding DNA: TGTGCCAGCAGCTTACGAGCGCAAGGCAATGAGCAGTTCTTC. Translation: CASSLRAQGNEQFF.

CDR3 bases: TGTGCCAGCAGCTTATCCCCGTTCTACGAGCAGTACTTC. It yields the protein CASSLSPFYEQYF. The V gene is TRBV7-2, the J gene TRBJ2-5, with unresolved D. The assigned J gene may be wrong: the sequence end matches TRBJ2-7 better. Germline V CDR1 and CDR2: SGHTA, FQGNSA. The CDR3 is 13 amino acids.

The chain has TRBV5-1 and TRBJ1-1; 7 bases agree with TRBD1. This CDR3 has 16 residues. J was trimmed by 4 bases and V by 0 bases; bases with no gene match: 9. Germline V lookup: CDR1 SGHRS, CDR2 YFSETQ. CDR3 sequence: CASSLVTGAMGTEAFF. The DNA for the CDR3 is TGCGCCAGCAGCTTGGTAACAGGGGCTATGGGCACTGAAGCTTTCTTT.

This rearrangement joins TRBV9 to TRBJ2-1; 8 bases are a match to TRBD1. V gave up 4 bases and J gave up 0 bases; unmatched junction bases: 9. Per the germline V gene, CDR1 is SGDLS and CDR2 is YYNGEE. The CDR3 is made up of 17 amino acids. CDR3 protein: CASSPGQGAGSYNEQFF. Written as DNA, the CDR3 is TGTGCCAGCAGCCCGGGGCAGGGGGCGGGCTCCTACAATGAGCAGTTCTTC.

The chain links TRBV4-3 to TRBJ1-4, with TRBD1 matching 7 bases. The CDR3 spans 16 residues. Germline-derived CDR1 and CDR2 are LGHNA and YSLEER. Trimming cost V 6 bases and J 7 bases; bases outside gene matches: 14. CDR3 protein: CASSLTSGGGSEKLFF. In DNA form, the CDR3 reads TGCGCCAGCAGTCTCACCTCAGGGGGAGGGAGTGAAAAACTGTTTTTT.

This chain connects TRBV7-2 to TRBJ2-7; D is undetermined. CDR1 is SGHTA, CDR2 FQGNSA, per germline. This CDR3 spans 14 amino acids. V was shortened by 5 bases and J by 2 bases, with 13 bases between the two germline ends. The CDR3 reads CASSVTRAAYEQYF. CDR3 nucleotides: TGTGCCAGCAGCGTCACCCGGGCCGCCTACGAGCAGTACTTC.